The 5 T cell receptor beta chains below come from one sample, sequenced in a study of cytomegalovirus exposure and HLA in healthy donors. Vbeta (60) and Jbeta (13) primers were used in the PCR. Using immunoSEQ multiplex PCR, the repertoire was profiled, and TCRdb retains in-frame clones only, with some absent. The repertoire includes about 130,000 clones, approximately 80% of them detected once, and 3.5% to 5% sits in the top ten. Material for sequencing was PBMCs. These receptors were obtained from a male donor in good health and CMV-seronegative.

V usage is TRBV25-1 and J usage is TRBJ2-6; 12 bases are a match to TRBD1. The CDR3 runs to 18 residues. V shed 1 base and J 2 bases; nucleotides not matched to a gene: 3. In germline, CDR1 is MGHDK, CDR2 SYGVNS. DNA for the CDR3: TGTGCCAGCAGTGAATGGGGGACAGGGGGCGCTGGGGCCAACGTCCTGACTTTC. Translating gives CASSEWGTGGAGANVLTF. Filled out from reference TRBV25-1 and TRBJ2-6, the complete variable domain reads EADIYQTPRYLVIGTGKKITLECSQTMGHDKMYWYQQDPGMELHLIHYSYGVNSTEKGDLSSESTVSRIRTEHFPLTLESARPSHTSQYLCASSEWGTGGAGANVLTFGAGSRLTVL.

The CDR3 region has the DNA TGCGCCAGCACAGGGGGCCTTATGTTCTCTAACTATGGCTACACCTTC. It yields the protein CASTGGLMFSNYGYTF. The rearrangement links TRBV5-1 to TRBJ1-2, with 8 positions matching TRBD1. J lost 0 bases, V lost 6 bases, and 10 bases had no gene match. The CDR3 extends over 16 amino acids. CDR1 is SGHRS, CDR2 YFSETQ, per germline. The full variable domain, completed using reference TRBV5-1 and TRBJ1-2, is KAGVTQTPRYLIKTRGQQVTLSCSPISGHRSVSWYQQTPGQGLQFLFEYFSETQRNKGNFPGRFSGRQFSNSRSEMNVSTLELGDSALYLCASTGGLMFSNYGYTFGSGTRLTVV.

This sequence joins TRBV7-8 and TRBJ2-1, with 12 positions matching TRBD2. The trim removed 3 bases at V and 8 bases at J, leaving 5 bases unmatched. Germline CDR1 reads SGHVS; CDR2 reads FQNEAQ. There are 15 residues in the CDR3. The CDR3 DNA follows: TGTGCCAGCAGCTTGCGGACTAGCGGGGACCATGAGCAGTTCTTC. It encodes CASSLRTSGDHEQFF.

CDR3 residues: CASSSLGTGNREQYF. The CDR3 DNA reads TGTGCCAGCAGCTCCCTAGGGACAGGTAATCGGGAGCAGTACTTC. V gene TRBV11-2 combines with J gene TRBJ2-7; the match to TRBD1 covers 8 bases. V shed 4 bases and J 7 bases; nucleotides not matched to a gene: 12. CDR1 is SGHAT, CDR2 FQNNGV, per germline. The CDR3 extends over 15 amino acids.

In its sample, this clone was seen a few times. This chain links TRBV7-9 with TRBJ2-5; D is perhaps TRBD2 (6 bases). With 5 bases removed from V and 5 bases from J, the gap between germline ends came to 15 bases. The CDR3 length is 14 residues. CDR1 is SEHNR and CDR2 is FQNEAQ in the germline V gene (reference sequence). CDR3 nucleotides: TGTGCCAGCAGCGACGGGACTCTAGTCGAGACCCAGTACTTC. Its protein product is CASSDGTLVETQYF.